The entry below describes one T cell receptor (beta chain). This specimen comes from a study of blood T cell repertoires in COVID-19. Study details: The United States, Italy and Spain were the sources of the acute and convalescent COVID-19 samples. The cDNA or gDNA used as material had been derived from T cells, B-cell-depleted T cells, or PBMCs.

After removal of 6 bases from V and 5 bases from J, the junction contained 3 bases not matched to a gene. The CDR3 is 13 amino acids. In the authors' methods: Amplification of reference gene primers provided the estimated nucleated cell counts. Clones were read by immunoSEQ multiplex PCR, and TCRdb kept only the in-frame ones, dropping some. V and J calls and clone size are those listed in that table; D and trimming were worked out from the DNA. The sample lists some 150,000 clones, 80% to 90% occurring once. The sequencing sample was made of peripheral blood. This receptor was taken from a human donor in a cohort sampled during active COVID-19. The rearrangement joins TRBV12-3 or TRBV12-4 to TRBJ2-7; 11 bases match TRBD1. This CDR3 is CASSGQGANEQYF. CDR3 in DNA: TGTGCCAGCAGCGGACAGGGGGCCAACGAGCAGTACTTC.